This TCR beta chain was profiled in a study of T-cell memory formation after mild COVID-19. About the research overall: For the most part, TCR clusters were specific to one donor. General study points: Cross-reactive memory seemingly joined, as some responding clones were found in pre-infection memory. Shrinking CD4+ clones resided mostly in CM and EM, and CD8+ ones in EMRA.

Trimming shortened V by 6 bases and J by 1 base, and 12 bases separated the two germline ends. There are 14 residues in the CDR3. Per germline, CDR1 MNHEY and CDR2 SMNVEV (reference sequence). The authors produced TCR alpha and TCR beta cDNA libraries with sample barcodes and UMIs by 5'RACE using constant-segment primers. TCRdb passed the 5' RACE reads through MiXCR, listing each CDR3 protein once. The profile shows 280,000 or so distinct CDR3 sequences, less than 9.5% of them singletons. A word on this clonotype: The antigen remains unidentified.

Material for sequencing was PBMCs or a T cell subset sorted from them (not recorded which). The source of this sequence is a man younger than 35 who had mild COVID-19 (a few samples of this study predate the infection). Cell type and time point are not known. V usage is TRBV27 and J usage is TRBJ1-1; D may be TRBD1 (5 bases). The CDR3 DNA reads TGTGCCAGCAGAAGCGGTACAGGGAACACTGAAGCTTTCTTT. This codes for CASRSGTGNTEAFF.